This TCR beta chain derives from a study of T cells in Graves' hyperthyroidism and ophthalmopathy. In germline, CDR1 is WNHNN, CDR2 SYGVQD (reference sequence). This CDR3 comprises 13 residues. V gave up 6 bases and J gave up 7 bases; unmatched junction bases: 9. Graves' hyperthyroidism showing no ophthalmopathy progression within 18 months was considered stable. Amplified TCR beta CDR3 regions came from RNA transcripts. An initial round of RT-PCR targeting the TCR CDR3 relied on the HTBI primer set. TCRdb independently ran MiXCR on the multiplex PCR reads; one entry per CDR3 protein. Of roughly 630,000 distinct CDR3 sequences in the sample, less than 20% were seen once.

Sequenced input: blood. The chain couples TRBV10-1 to TRBJ2-7; 7 nucleotides match TRBD1. The TCR was taken from a woman aged 30 to 39 with Graves' hyperthyroidism. The CDR3: CASSPIDRAEQYF. The CDR3 DNA sequence: TGCGCCAGCAGCCCCATCGACAGGGCTGAGCAGTACTTC.